These T cell receptor beta chains were read from a single sample in a study of beta chain features in type 1 diabetes. Assay: immunoSEQ multiplex PCR; the TCRdb copy retains only in-frame clones and omits some. Of approximately 470,000 clones in the sample, about 29% were seen once. The material sequenced was naive CD4+ T cells from blood. These receptors were collected from a man aged 18 to 29 in good health. The CDR3 runs from the conserved cysteine through the conserved F or W. The order of the fields is V gene, CDR3 length, D gene, clone size, J gene, CDR3 protein, CDR3 DNA. A D gene is named only where the DNA matches it firmly. Clone size is shown for a subset of rows, as once, few, many or a class of expanded clone.

V: TRBV7-2
length: 15
D: TRBD2
size: .
J: TRBJ2-5
CDR3: CASSLAAAGVETQYF
DNA: TGTGCCAGCAGCTTAGCGGCAGCGGGAGTAGAGACCCAGTACTTC

V: TRBV9
length: 15
D: TRBD2
size: .
J: TRBJ2-1
CDR3: CASSVVTGGPLEQFF
DNA: TGTGCCAGCAGCGTAGTAACGGGAGGGCCTCTGGAGCAGTTCTTC

V: TRBV11-2
length: 15
D: .
size: .
J: TRBJ2-4
CDR3: CASSSIVLAKNIQYF
DNA: TGTGCCAGCAGCTCCATAGTTCTAGCCAAAAACATTCAGTACTTC

V: TRBV15
length: 17
D: TRBD1
size: .
J: TRBJ2-5
CDR3: CATSRTIDRAVRETQYF
DNA: TGTGCCACCAGCAGAACCATCGACAGGGCGGTGAGAGAGACCCAGTACTTC

V: TRBV30
length: 15
D: TRBD1
size: few
J: TRBJ1-2
CDR3: CARAGQGASDYGYTF
DNA: TGTGCGAGGGCGGGACAGGGGGCATCAGACTATGGCTACACCTTC

V: TRBV4-1
length: 11
D: .
size: .
J: TRBJ2-7
CDR3: CASSPPYEQYF
DNA: TGCGCCAGCAGCCCTCCCTACGAGCAGTACTTC

V: TRBV7-3
length: 12
D: .
size: few
J: TRBJ2-7
CDR3: CASSSDGSRQYF
DNA: TGTGCCAGCAGCTCAGACGGTTCGCGGCAGTACTTC

V: TRBV4-2
length: 15
D: TRBD1
size: few
J: TRBJ2-1
CDR3: CASRKSTGNYNEQFF
DNA: TGTGCCAGCAGGAAATCGACAGGGAATTACAATGAGCAGTTCTTC

V: TRBV6-1
length: 13
D: .
size: few
J: TRBJ2-1
CDR3: CASSEGHNNEQFF
DNA: TGTGCCAGCAGTGAGGGTCACAACAATGAGCAGTTCTTC

V: TRBV18
length: 16
D: .
size: few
J: TRBJ2-1
CDR3: CASSPELGPPYNEQFF
DNA: TGTGCCAGCTCACCCGAGCTCGGGCCCCCTTACAATGAGCAGTTCTTC

V: TRBV5-1
length: 14
D: .
size: .
J: TRBJ2-7
CDR3: CASSLGLTRAEQYF
DNA: TGCGCCAGCAGCTTGGGGCTGACGCGGGCCGAGCAGTACTTC

V: TRBV10-3
length: 14
D: .
size: .
J: TRBJ1-4
CDR3: CASSGEKANEKLFF
DNA: TGTGCCTCTTCGGGTGAAAAAGCTAATGAAAAACTGTTTTTT

V: TRBV5-1
length: 14
D: .
size: .
J: TRBJ2-1
CDR3: CASSLGQPYNEQFF
DNA: TGCGCCAGCAGCTTAGGACAGCCCTACAATGAGCAGTTCTTC

V: TRBV30
length: 15
D: .
size: few
J: TRBJ2-6
CDR3: CAWSVDGGGANVLTF
DNA: TGTGCCTGGAGTGTAGACGGGGGAGGGGCCAACGTCCTGACTTTC

V: TRBV30
length: 16
D: TRBD1
size: .
J: TRBJ2-7
CDR3: CAWRDRITRTFYEQYF
DNA: TGTGCCTGGAGGGACAGGATCACCCGAACCTTCTACGAGCAGTACTTC

V: TRBV30
length: 13
D: .
size: few
J: TRBJ2-7
CDR3: CAWSVGLSYEQYF
DNA: TGTGCCTGGAGTGTAGGGTTATCCTACGAGCAGTACTTC

V: TRBV7-2
length: 13
D: TRBD1
size: .
J: TRBJ2-7
CDR3: CASNNRGSYEQYF
DNA: TGTGCCAGCAACAACAGGGGCTCCTACGAGCAGTACTTC